This T cell receptor (beta chain) was documented in a study of blood T cell repertoires in COVID-19. The repertoire was sequenced with immunoSEQ multiplex PCR; TCRdb's copy has only in-frame clones and lacks some. Among hundreds of thousands of clones listed, over 75% were seen once. The CDR3 extends over 13 amino acids. In germline, CDR1 is MNHEY, CDR2 SVGAGI. The V segment lost 6 bases and the J segment 8 bases; nucleotides outside the gene matches: 5. The study drew participants aged roughly 18 to 89 years from 24 US areas. The source of this sequence is a man in his thirties or forties who had recovered from COVID-19. V gene TRBV6-5 combines with J gene TRBJ1-2; 11 bases are a match to TRBD1. Source material: PBMCs or T cells enriched from blood (not recorded which). CDR3 DNA sequence: TGTGCCAGCAGGGACAGGGGGCGCGTAGGCTACACCTTC. Translating it yields CASRDRGRVGYTF.